A single sample gave rise to the 30 T cell receptor beta chains below, sequenced in a study of T cells after yellow fever vaccination. TCRdb reprocessed the 5' RACE reads with MiXCR, giving one entry per CDR3 protein. This repertoire shows around 250,000 distinct CDR3 sequences, approximately 5.2% found once; its top ten account for about 3.5%. Sequencing was performed on CD4+ T cells sorted from PBMCs, taken on the day of the yellow fever booster vaccination. These receptors came from a man younger than 30 who received the YFV17D yellow fever vaccine.

This clonotype was observed many times. The V call is TRBV18, the J call TRBJ2-7; no reliable D call. V lost 6 bases and J 4 bases, leaving 10 bases between the germline ends. This CDR3 is built from 12 residues. Germline CDR1 is KGHSH and CDR2 is LQKENI. The CDR3 DNA follows: TGTGCCAGCTCCCGGGTGCCATACGAGCAGTACGTC. Amino acid sequence: CASSRVPYEQYV.

This clonotype was counted ten times or more. The CDR3 nucleotides read TGTGCCAGCAGCTCTATAGCGGGGAATGAGCAGTTCTTC. Its translation is CASSSIAGNEQFF. V gene TRBV7-2 combines with J gene TRBJ2-1; 8 bases fit TRBD2. The germline gives CDR1 SGHTA, CDR2 FQGNSA. The CDR3 is made up of 13 amino acids. The trim removed 4 bases at V and 7 bases at J, leaving 3 bases unmatched.

The V and J genes are TRBV9 and TRBJ1-1, with D uncertain. The ends were cut back, 7 bases at V and 1 base at J, with 8 bases in the middle. The length of the CDR3 is 12 residues. The germline gives CDR1 SGDLS, CDR2 YYNGEE. CDR3 DNA: TGTGCCAGCTCCCGGGCGAACACTGAAGCTTTCTTT. Amino acids: CASSRANTEAFF.

This clonotype was seen many times. The chain carries TRBV7-2 and TRBJ1-1; D possibly corresponds to TRBD1 (6 bases). Trimming took off 10 bases at V and 2 bases at J, with 14 bases between the two ends. This CDR3 comprises 13 residues. Germline V CDR1 and CDR2: SGHTA, FQGNSA. CDR3 in DNA: TGTGCCACAGAGCAGGGGACAAACACTGAAGCTTTCTTT. Amino acids: CATEQGTNTEAFF.

This sequence joins TRBV20-1 and TRBJ2-2, with 8 bases that match TRBD2. There are 15 residues in the CDR3. Germline V gene lookup returns CDR1 DFQATT and CDR2 SNEGSKA (reference sequence). V gave up 5 bases and J gave up 1 base; unmatched junction bases: 6. The CDR3 spells CSAPVRGGNTGELFF. The CDR3 nucleotides are TGCAGTGCTCCTGTTCGGGGGGGGAACACCGGGGAGCTGTTTTTT.

V is TRBV9 and J is TRBJ2-7, with TRBD1 identical over 9 bases. Germline V gene data show CDR1 as SGDLS and CDR2 as YYNGEE. V lost 3 bases, J lost 5 bases, and 6 bases stayed unmatched. This CDR3 has 14 residues. CDR3 in DNA: TGTGCCAGCAGCGGAAACAGGGGGCAGCACGAGCAGTACTTC. Its protein is CASSGNRGQHEQYF.

The rearrangement uses TRBV25-1 and TRBJ2-7; D gene ambiguous. Germline V CDR1 and CDR2: MGHDK, SYGVNS. The V end lost 1 base, the J end lost 1 base, and 11 bases lay between the germline ends. This CDR3 is built from 15 residues. Written as DNA, the CDR3 is TGTGCCAGCAGTGAATCGGCAGTTCTTTCCTACGAGCAGTACTTC. This encodes CASSESAVLSYEQYF.

This clonotype has a handful of counts. This chain links TRBV2 with TRBJ1-4; 9 bases are a match to TRBD1. Germline values: CDR1 SNHLY, CDR2 FYNNEI. This CDR3 has 14 residues. V lost 1 base to trimming and J lost 6 bases; unmatched junction nucleotides: 0. In DNA, the CDR3 is TGTGCCAGCAGTGAAGGGACAGGGGATGAAAAACTGTTTTTT. It codes for CASSEGTGDEKLFF.

This clonotype has more than one count but fewer than ten. The V and J genes are TRBV7-3 and TRBJ2-3, with D perhaps TRBD1 or TRBD2 (5 bases each). Germline CDR1 and CDR2: SGHTA and FQGTGA. V was pared by 2 bases and J by 4 bases, with 19 bases between. This CDR3 has 17 residues. The CDR3 spells CASSLGDDDLNSDTQYF. Written as DNA, the CDR3 is TGTGCCAGCAGCTTAGGGGACGACGATTTAAACTCAGATACGCAGTATTTT.

This clonotype was observed a handful of times. CDR3 DNA: TGCAGCGGAATAGGCGGCACTGAAGCTTTCTTT. Its protein product is CSGIGGTEAFF. The J gene is TRBJ1-1, the V gene TRBV29-1; D is unresolved. The CDR3 loop spans 11 amino acids. Germline CDR1 SQVTM, CDR2 ANQGSEA. Trimming stripped 7 bases from V and 4 bases from J, with 10 bases between. The full variable domain, rest sourced from reference TRBV29-1 and TRBJ1-1, is SAVISQKPSRDICQRGTSLTIQCQVDSQVTMMFWYRQQPGQSLTLIATANQGSEATYESGFVIDKFPISRPNLTFSTLTVSNMSPEDSSIYLCSGIGGTEAFFGQGTRLTVV.

In this sample, this clonotype turned up a few times. The chain combines TRBV14 with TRBJ2-3, with D perhaps TRBD1 (6 bases). Per germline, CDR1 SGHDN and CDR2 FVKESK. CDR3 length: 17 residues. V was trimmed by 1 base and J by 2 bases, leaving 16 bases between them. Here the CDR3 DNA reads TGTGCCAGCAGCCAAGGAGTACGGCGACAGGACACAGATACGCAGTATTTT. Translation gives CASSQGVRRQDTDTQYF.

The chain combines TRBV9 with TRBJ2-1; D gene uncertain. Trimming pared 2 bases from V and 3 bases from J, leaving 9 bases between. CDR1 and CDR2 (germline): SGDLS, YYNGEE. There are 14 residues in the CDR3. CDR3 sequence: CASSVAAGYNEQFF. In DNA, the CDR3 is TGTGCCAGCAGCGTCGCAGCCGGCTACAATGAGCAGTTCTTC.

Ten or more counts support this clonotype. DNA for the CDR3: TGCAGCGTTGACGCGGGGGCCTTGGAGACCCAGTACTTC. Translation: CSVDAGALETQYF. This sequence joins TRBV29-1 and TRBJ2-5, with D possibly matching TRBD2 (7 bases). V dropped 3 bases and J dropped 5 bases, with 13 bases sitting between them. The CDR3 contains 13 residues. Germline assignment: CDR1 SQVTM and CDR2 ANQGSEA.

At least ten counts were recorded for this clonotype. The chain has TRBV4-2 and TRBJ2-5, with TRBD1 as a possible D gene (6 bases). Germline assignment: CDR1 LGHNA and CDR2 YNFKEQ. This CDR3 is 17 amino acids long. The V end lost 0 bases, the J end lost 6 bases, and 20 bases lay between the germline ends. DNA for the CDR3: TGTGCCAGCAGCCAAGATCTCTTGGGGGCAGGGTACCAGACCCAGTACTTC. This codes for CASSQDLLGAGYQTQYF.

The gene calls are TRBV5-4 and TRBJ2-5; 7 nucleotides align to TRBD2. The CDR3 contains 14 residues. Germline loops: CDR1 SGHNT, CDR2 YYREEE (reference sequence). The V and J ends lost 4 bases and 1 base, in that order; junction bases with no gene match: 4. The CDR3 reads CASSRPGGQETQYF. CDR3 nucleotide sequence: TGTGCCAGCAGCAGACCGGGAGGCCAAGAGACCCAGTACTTC.

The V and J genes are TRBV27 and TRBJ1-5; no clear D gene. Trimming shortened V by 3 bases and J by 6 bases, and 9 bases separated the two germline ends. Looked up from germline, CDR1 is MNHEY and CDR2 is SMNVEV (reference sequence). This CDR3 is built from 13 residues. The DNA for the CDR3 is TGTGCCAGCAGTTTCTTGGGAGGTCAGCCCCAGCATTTT. Its protein product is CASSFLGGQPQHF.

This chain links TRBV18 with TRBJ2-7; unclear D gene. Trimming took off 1 base at V and 6 bases at J, with 19 bases between the two ends. CDR3 length: 16 residues. Germline assignment: CDR1 KGHSH and CDR2 LQKENI. CDR3 sequence reads: CASSPLMERNLSEQYF. In nucleotides, the CDR3 is TGTGCCAGCTCACCACTTATGGAACGGAACTTATCCGAGCAGTACTTC.

This clonotype came up many times. This chain joins TRBV7-9 and TRBJ1-2; D might be TRBD1 (5 bases). V was clipped by 5 bases and J by 3 bases, with 13 bases between them. This CDR3 has 14 residues. Germline CDR1 reads SEHNR; CDR2 reads FQNEAQ (reference sequence). The CDR3 is CASSRRDGYYGYTF. The CDR3 nucleotides are TGTGCCAGCAGCAGACGGGACGGATACTATGGCTACACCTTC.

This clonotype appeared many times. The V and J genes are TRBV7-3 and TRBJ2-1; the D is unclear. The ends were cut back, 5 bases at V and 7 bases at J, with 15 bases in the middle. The V gene's germline CDR1 is SGHTA and CDR2 FQGTGA. This CDR3 has 14 residues. The CDR3 DNA is TGTGCCAGCAGCGCCCCGGGTTTGAGGAATGAGCAGTTCTTC. Encoded protein: CASSAPGLRNEQFF.

This clonotype has more than one count but fewer than ten. The chain employs TRBV18 and TRBJ2-1; D is undetermined. This CDR3 is built from 14 residues. V lost 3 bases to trimming and J lost 6 bases, with 12 bases between them. CDR1 and CDR2 (germline): KGHSH, LQKENI. Written as DNA, the CDR3 is TGTGCCAGCTCACCTTCGTACAGTACCAATGAGCAGTTCTTC. The encoded protein is CASSPSYSTNEQFF.

The chain is built from TRBV20-1 and TRBJ2-7; 7 bases are shared with TRBD1. Germline CDR1 DFQATT, CDR2 SNEGSKA (reference sequence). The CDR3 runs 14 residues. Trimming removed 1 base from V and 4 bases from J; junction bases left unmatched: 7. This CDR3 is CSARASTGSYEQYF. CDR3 bases: TGCAGTGCTAGAGCCTCGACAGGGAGTTACGAGCAGTACTTC.

This sequence joins TRBV7-9 and TRBJ1-1; weak D call: TRBD1 (6 bases). V lost 3 bases and J 3 bases, leaving 11 bases between the germline ends. CDR1 and CDR2 (germline): SEHNR, FQNEAQ (reference sequence). This CDR3 region has 14 residues. The CDR3 DNA follows: TGTGCCAGCAGCTTTTATACAGGGCACACTGAAGCTTTCTTT. It specifies CASSFYTGHTEAFF. Full variable domain (remainder filled in from reference TRBV7-9 and TRBJ1-1): DTGVSQNPRHKITKRGQNVTFRCDPISEHNRLYWYRQTLGQGPEFLTYFQNEAQLEKSRLLSDRFSAERPKGSFSTLEIQRTEQGDSAMYLCASSFYTGHTEAFFGQGTRLTVV.

At least ten counts were recorded for this clonotype. The chain has TRBV15 and TRBJ2-5; a possible D gene is TRBD1 (7 bases). CDR1 is LNHNV, CDR2 YYDKDF, per germline (reference sequence). Trimming shortened V by 8 bases and J by 7 bases, and 17 bases separated the two germline ends. The CDR3 loop spans 13 amino acids. The CDR3 reads CATRPGGRGTQYF. The CDR3, as DNA: TGTGCCACCCGGCCAGGGGGGAGAGGGACCCAGTACTTC.

Ten or more counts support this clonotype. This chain joins TRBV7-2 and TRBJ2-1, with D perhaps being TRBD1 or TRBD2 (5 bases each). The CDR3 has 12 amino acids. From germline, CDR1 is SGHTA and CDR2 FQGNSA. Trimming stripped 1 base from V and 15 bases from J, with 13 bases between. In nucleotides, the CDR3 is TGTGCCAGCAGCTTAGTTCGGGACGAGGTGTTCTTC. Protein: CASSLVRDEVFF.

This clonotype was seen more than once but under ten times. This sequence joins TRBV6-5 and TRBJ1-2; D unresolved. Per the germline V gene, CDR1 is MNHEY and CDR2 is SVGAGI. The V gene lost 6 bases and the J gene lost 7 bases, with 24 bases spanning the gap. The CDR3 is made up of 16 amino acids. The CDR3 region is CASRTITGGLGSGYTF. CDR3 DNA sequence: TGTGCCAGCAGAACGATTACCGGTGGTCTAGGTAGTGGCTACACCTTC.

This clonotype came up a few times. This chain uses TRBV9 with TRBJ2-5, with 16 bases that match TRBD2. V was clipped by 2 bases and J by 5 bases; unmatched bases: 6. Looked up from germline, CDR1 is SGDLS and CDR2 is YYNGEE. The CDR3 runs to 17 residues. Written as DNA, the CDR3 is TGTGCCAGCAGCGTTGGGACTAGCGGGGGGGAGTTTGAGACCCAGTACTTC. This encodes CASSVGTSGGEFETQYF.

This clonotype was picked up a small number of times. The rearrangement joins TRBV18 to TRBJ1-3; possible D gene TRBD1, 5 bases. This CDR3 is 17 amino acids long. The germline V gene encodes CDR1 KGHSH and CDR2 LQKENI. V gave up 3 bases and J gave up 4 bases, with 19 bases separating them. The CDR3 coding sequence is TGTGCCAGCTCACCGTTTGGGGGAGAAATCTCCGGAAACACCATATATTTT. Translation gives CASSPFGGEISGNTIYF.

This clonotype has at least ten counts. The chain uses TRBV27 and TRBJ2-3; unclear D gene. Trimming removed 8 bases from V and 6 bases from J, with 18 bases in between. Germline V lookup: CDR1 MNHEY, CDR2 SMNVEV (reference sequence). CDR3 length: 14 residues. The CDR3 is CASGERPGLDTQYF. CDR3 bases: TGTGCCAGCGGAGAGCGACCCGGGTTGGATACGCAGTATTTT.

In its sample, this clonotype was seen a few times. The V call is TRBV4-3, the J call TRBJ1-1; 8 positions match TRBD1. The CDR3 is made up of 15 amino acids. CDR1 and CDR2 from the germline V gene are LGHNA and YSLEER. Losses at the gene ends were 4 bases for V and 3 bases for J; bases not matched to a gene: 7. CDR3 loop: CASSPRQGSDTEAFF. The CDR3 DNA reads as TGCGCCAGCAGCCCGCGACAGGGGTCTGACACTGAAGCTTTCTTT.

This clonotype has a count of ten or more. The rearrangement uses TRBV7-2 and TRBJ2-1; a weak D match, TRBD2 (6 bases). V was trimmed by 5 bases and J by 6 bases, leaving 14 bases between them. The germline V gene has CDR1 SGHTA and CDR2 FQGNSA. The CDR3 is made up of 14 amino acids. CDR3 in DNA: TGTGCCAGCAGCCCTACACGGGGGTCCAATGAGCAGTTCTTC. Its translation: CASSPTRGSNEQFF.